In its sample, the clone carrying this TCR beta chain was seen many times. The data originate from a study of T cells in Graves' hyperthyroidism and ophthalmopathy. Turning to the study itself: Peripheral blood sampling occurred at initial diagnosis, before any treatment.

Amplification of TCR beta CDR3 regions used RNA as the template. HTBI primers were employed in a first-round RT-PCR of the TCR CDR3. From the multiplex PCR reads, TCRdb called clonotypes with MiXCR, one entry per CDR3 protein. Here the sample spans 600,000 or so distinct CDR3 sequences, 13% to 15% being singletons. This CDR3 contains 13 residues. V was clipped by 6 bases and J by 10 bases, with 18 bases between them. Diagnostic assessment was based on clinical symptoms, serum thyroxine and TRAb, thyroid ultrasound and orbital computed tomography. V gene TRBV12-3 or TRBV12-4 combines with J gene TRBJ2-5, with no clear D. Sequencing was performed on blood. The sequence derives from a woman younger than 35 with Graves' ophthalmopathy. In DNA, the CDR3 is TGTGCCAGCAGCCCAAGCGCCCTCAAGGGCCAGTACTTC. This codes for CASSPSALKGQYF.